This T cell receptor (beta chain) was found in a study of a mutant IDH1 vaccine in newly diagnosed glioma. Study-wide background: Either 4-6 weeks after radiotherapy alone or alongside temozolomide, vaccination was begun.

CDR1 is MNHEY and CDR2 is SVGAGI in the germline V gene. The CDR3 totals 15 residues. V dropped 2 bases and J dropped 3; count of bases not matched to a gene: 2. Time point here: week 47, end of study. With topical imiquimod, each dose of the vaccine consisted of 300 ug of mutant IDH1 20-mer peptide. Donors' newly diagnosed IDH1-mutant WHO grade 3 or 4 astrocytomas lacked nuclear ATRX. As concerns this clone: Its antigen is still unknown.

TCRdb keeps only in-frame clones here, not all; method: immunoSEQ multiplex PCR. The repertoire has 50,000 to 70,000 clones, roughly four fifths of them found once; the top ten carry over 2.5%. This clonotype originated in a woman between 45 and 60 years old with glioma. This specimen consisted of PBMCs, obtained from a glioma patient whose treatment included an IDH1 peptide vaccine. The chain links TRBV6-5 to TRBJ1-2; 11 bases are a match to TRBD1. This CDR3 reads CASSYGTGGDYGYTF. The CDR3 DNA is TGTGCCAGCAGTTACGGGACAGGGGGTGACTATGGCTACACCTTC.